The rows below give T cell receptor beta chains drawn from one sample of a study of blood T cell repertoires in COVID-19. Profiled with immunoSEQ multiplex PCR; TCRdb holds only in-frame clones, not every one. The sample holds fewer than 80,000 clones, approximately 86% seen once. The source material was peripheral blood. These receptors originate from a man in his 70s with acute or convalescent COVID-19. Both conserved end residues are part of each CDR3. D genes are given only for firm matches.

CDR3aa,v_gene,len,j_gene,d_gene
CASSMTGAKSYEQYF,TRBV19,15,TRBJ2-7,TRBD1
CASSPLLGGNSPLHF,TRBV7-6,15,TRBJ1-6,-
CASSLTGLGLFF,TRBV3-1/TRBV3-2,12,TRBJ1-4,TRBD1
CASSQLRPEDEQFF,TRBV21-1,14,TRBJ2-1,-
CASSLRVGGQGHNEQFF,TRBV7-7,17,TRBJ2-1,TRBD1
CASSSKTGTYEQYF,TRBV5-4,14,TRBJ2-7,TRBD1
CASSPLPRVGTEAFF,TRBV4-1,15,TRBJ1-1,-
CASSVGGNTEAFF,TRBV5-1,13,TRBJ1-1,-
CASSFAGLAVNNEQFF,TRBV27,16,TRBJ2-1,TRBD2
CASSPGANNEKLFF,TRBV27,14,TRBJ1-4,-
CASSQVRAGVRNEQFF,TRBV3-1/TRBV3-2,16,TRBJ2-1,TRBD2
CASSLAGNNEQFF,TRBV28,13,TRBJ2-1,TRBD2
CASTRSGGMYTGELFF,TRBV5-6,16,TRBJ2-2,TRBD2
CASSSPRNYGYTF,TRBV6-5,13,TRBJ1-2,-
CASSPGTFSTDTQYF,TRBV5-1,15,TRBJ2-3,-
CASIEGGSYNEQFF,TRBV6-6,14,TRBJ2-1,-
CASSQDLLGGEQFF,TRBV4-2,14,TRBJ2-1,-
CASSSTGKAGELFF,TRBV28,14,TRBJ2-2,-
CASSRGWLYEQYF,TRBV27,13,TRBJ2-7,-
CASSGVRGGKLFF,TRBV2,13,TRBJ1-4,-
CAWTAQAGYTF,TRBV30,11,TRBJ1-2,-
CASSPNRDSYEQYF,TRBV19,14,TRBJ2-7,-
CATGETSGGAKNIQYF,TRBV18,16,TRBJ2-4,TRBD2
CASSPNGQGPYNEQFF,TRBV7-2,16,TRBJ2-1,TRBD1
CASRPLGSGTDTQYF,TRBV5-6,15,TRBJ2-3,-
CASTLAGGGADTQYF,TRBV7-2,15,TRBJ2-3,TRBD2